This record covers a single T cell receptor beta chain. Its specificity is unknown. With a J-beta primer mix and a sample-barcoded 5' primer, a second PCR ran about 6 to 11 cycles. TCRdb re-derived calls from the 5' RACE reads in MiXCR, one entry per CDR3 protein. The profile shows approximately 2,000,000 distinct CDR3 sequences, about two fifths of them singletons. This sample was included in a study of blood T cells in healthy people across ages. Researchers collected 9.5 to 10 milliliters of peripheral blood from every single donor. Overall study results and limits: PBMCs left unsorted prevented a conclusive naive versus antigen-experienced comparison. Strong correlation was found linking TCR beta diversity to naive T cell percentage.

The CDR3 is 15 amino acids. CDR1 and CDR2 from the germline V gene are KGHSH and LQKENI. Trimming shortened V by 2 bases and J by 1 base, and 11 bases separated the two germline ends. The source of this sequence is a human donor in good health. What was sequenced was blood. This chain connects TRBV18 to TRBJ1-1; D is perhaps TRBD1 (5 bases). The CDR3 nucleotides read TGTGCCAGCTCACCATTCAATGGACAGAACACTGAAGCTTTCTTT. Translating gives CASSPFNGQNTEAFF.